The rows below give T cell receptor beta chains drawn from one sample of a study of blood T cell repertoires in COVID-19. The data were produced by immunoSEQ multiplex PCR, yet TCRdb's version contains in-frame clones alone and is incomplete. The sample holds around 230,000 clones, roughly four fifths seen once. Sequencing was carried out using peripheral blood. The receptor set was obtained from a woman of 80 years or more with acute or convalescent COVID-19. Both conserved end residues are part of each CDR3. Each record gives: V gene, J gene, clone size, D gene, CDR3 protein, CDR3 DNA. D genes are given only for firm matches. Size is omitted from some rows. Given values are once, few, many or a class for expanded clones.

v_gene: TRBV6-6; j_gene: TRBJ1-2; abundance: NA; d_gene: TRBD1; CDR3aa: CASSGSTGGAANYGYTF; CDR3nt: TGTGCCAGCAGTGGATCGACAGGGGGCGCCGCTAACTATGGCTACACCTTC
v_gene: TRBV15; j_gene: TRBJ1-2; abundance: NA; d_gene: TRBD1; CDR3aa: CATSGMGQGVTF; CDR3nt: TGTGCCACCAGCGGGATGGGACAGGGGGTCACCTTC
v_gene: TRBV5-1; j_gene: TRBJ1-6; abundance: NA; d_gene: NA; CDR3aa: CASSETVVGNSPLHF; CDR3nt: TGCGCCAGCAGCGAAACAGTGGTCGGAAATTCACCCCTCCACTTT
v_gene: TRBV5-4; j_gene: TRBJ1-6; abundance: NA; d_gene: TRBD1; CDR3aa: CASSFGDRGYNSPLHF; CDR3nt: TGTGCCAGCAGCTTTGGAGACAGGGGATATAATTCACCCCTCCACTTT
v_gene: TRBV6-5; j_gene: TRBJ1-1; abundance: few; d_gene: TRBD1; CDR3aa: CASSFRQGEAFF; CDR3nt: TGTGCCAGCAGTTTCCGACAGGGAGAAGCTTTCTTT
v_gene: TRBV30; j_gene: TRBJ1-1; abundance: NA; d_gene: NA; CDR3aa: CAWSVPRGTEAFF; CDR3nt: TGTGCCTGGAGTGTACCAAGGGGCACTGAAGCTTTCTTT
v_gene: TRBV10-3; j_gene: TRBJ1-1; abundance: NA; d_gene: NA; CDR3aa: CAISDQGNTEAFF; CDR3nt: TGTGCCATCAGTGATCAGGGAAACACTGAAGCTTTCTTT
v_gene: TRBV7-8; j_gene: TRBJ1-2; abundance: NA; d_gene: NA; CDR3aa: CASSFTSDGYTF; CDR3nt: TGTGCCAGCAGCTTTACCTCGGATGGCTACACCTTC
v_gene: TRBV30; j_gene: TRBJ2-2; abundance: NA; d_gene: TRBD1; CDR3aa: CAWAGQGTGELFF; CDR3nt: TGTGCCTGGGCGGGACAGGGGACCGGGGAGCTGTTTTTT
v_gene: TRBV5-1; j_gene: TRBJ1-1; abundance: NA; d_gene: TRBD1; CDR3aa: CASRDGQAETEAFF; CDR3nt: TGCGCCAGCAGGGACGGACAGGCTGAGACTGAAGCTTTCTTT
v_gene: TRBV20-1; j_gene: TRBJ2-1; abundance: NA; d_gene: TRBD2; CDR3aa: CSASNRVTSGAREQFF; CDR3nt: TGCAGTGCTAGTAATCGGGTGACTAGCGGGGCGAGAGAGCAGTTCTTC
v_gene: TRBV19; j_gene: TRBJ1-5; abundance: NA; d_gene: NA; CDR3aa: CASSSGGVGQPQHF; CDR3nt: TGTGCCAGTAGTTCGGGAGGGGTAGGTCAGCCCCAGCATTTT
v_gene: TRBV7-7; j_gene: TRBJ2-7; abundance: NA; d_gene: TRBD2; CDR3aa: CASSLDGEGLKGSSYEQYF; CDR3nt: TGTGCTAGCAGCTTAGATGGGGAGGGGCTAAAGGGAAGCTCCTACGAGCAGTACTTC
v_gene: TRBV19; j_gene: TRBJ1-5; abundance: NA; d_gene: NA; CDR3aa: CASSIMDKDYPQPQHF; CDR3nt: TGTGCCAGTAGTATAATGGACAAGGATTATCCTCAGCCCCAGCATTTT
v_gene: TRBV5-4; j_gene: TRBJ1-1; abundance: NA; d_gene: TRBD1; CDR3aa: CASSQGANTEAFF; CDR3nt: TGTGCCAGCAGTCAGGGGGCGAACACTGAAGCTTTCTTT
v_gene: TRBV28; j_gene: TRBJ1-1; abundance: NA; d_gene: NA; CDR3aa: CASSLRPPGGRAFF; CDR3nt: TGTGCCAGCAGTTTACGCCCCCCCGGAGGGCGGGCTTTCTTT
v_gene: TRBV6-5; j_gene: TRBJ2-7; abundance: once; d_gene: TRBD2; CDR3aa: CASTLGAGGPYEQYF; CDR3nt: TGTGCCAGCACCCTAGGGGCGGGGGGCCCATACGAGCAGTACTTC
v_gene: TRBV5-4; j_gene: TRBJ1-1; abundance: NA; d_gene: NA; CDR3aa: CASSLRWRSEAFF; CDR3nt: TGTGCCAGCAGCTTGAGATGGAGGAGTGAAGCTTTCTTT
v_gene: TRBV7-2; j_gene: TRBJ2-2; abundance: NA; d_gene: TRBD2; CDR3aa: CASSSLAGAVVNGELFF; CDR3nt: TGTGCCAGCAGCTCCTTAGCGGGGGCTGTTGTTAACGGGGAGCTGTTTTTT
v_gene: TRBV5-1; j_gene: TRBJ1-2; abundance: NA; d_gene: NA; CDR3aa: CASSLAVTSNYGYTF; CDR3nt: TGCGCCAGCAGCTTGGCCGTGACAAGCAACTATGGCTACACCTTC
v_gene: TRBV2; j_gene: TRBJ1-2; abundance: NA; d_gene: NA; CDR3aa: CASTLIPGDLGGYTF; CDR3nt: TGTGCCAGCACCTTAATCCCGGGAGATCTGGGGGGCTACACCTTC
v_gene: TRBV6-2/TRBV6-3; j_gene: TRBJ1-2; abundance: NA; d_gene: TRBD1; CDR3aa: CASSSTGYGYTF; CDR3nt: TGTGCCAGCAGTTCGACAGGGTATGGCTACACCTTC
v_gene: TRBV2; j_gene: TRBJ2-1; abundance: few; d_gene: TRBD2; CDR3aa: CASSPGLGHSYNEQFF; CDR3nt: TGTGCCAGCAGTCCGGGACTAGGCCACTCCTACAATGAGCAGTTCTTC
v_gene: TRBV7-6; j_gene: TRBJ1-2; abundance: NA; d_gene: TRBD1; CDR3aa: CASSPRQGGDGYTF; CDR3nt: TGTGCCAGCAGCCCCCGACAGGGAGGCGATGGCTACACCTTC
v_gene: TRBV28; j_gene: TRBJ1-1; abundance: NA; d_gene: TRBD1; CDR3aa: CASSPRQGAREAFF; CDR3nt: TGTGCCAGCAGTCCTAGACAGGGGGCCAGAGAAGCTTTCTTT
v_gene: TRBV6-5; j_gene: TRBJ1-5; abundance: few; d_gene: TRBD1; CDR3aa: CASQTGDQPQHF; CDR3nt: TGTGCCAGCCAAACAGGGGACCAGCCCCAGCATTTT
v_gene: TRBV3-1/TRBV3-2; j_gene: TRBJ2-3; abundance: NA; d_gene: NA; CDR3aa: CASRMSGRPDTQYF; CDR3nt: TGTGCCAGCAGGATGTCAGGCCGGCCAGATACGCAGTATTTT
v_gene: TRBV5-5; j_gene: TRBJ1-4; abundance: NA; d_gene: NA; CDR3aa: CASSGPGHPEKLFF; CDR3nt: TGTGCCAGCAGCGGACCGGGACATCCTGAAAAACTGTTTTTT
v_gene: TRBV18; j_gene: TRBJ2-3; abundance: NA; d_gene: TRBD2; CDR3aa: CASSPVSGVTDTQYF; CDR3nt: TGTGCCAGCTCACCGGTGAGCGGGGTCACAGATACGCAGTATTTT
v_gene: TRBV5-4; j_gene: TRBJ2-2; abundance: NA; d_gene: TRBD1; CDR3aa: CASSRDRGFSGELFF; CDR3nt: TGTGCCAGCAGCAGGGACAGGGGGTTTTCCGGGGAGCTGTTTTTT
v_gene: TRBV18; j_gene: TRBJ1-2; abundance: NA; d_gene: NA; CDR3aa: CASSPDSEYYGYTF; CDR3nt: TGTGCCAGCTCACCCGACAGTGAATACTATGGCTACACCTTC
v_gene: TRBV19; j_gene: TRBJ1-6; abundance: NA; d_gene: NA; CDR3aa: CASSLRQRTNYNSPLHF; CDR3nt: TGTGCCAGTAGTCTAAGACAGAGAACGAACTATAATTCACCCCTCCACTTT
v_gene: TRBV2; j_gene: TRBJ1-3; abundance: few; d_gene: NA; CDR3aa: CASSEATGGNTIYF; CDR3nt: TGTGCCAGCAGTGAAGCCACGGGTGGAAACACCATATATTTT
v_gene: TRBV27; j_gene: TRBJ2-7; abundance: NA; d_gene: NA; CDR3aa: CASSPVPGHGYEQYF; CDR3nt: TGTGCCAGCAGTCCTGTTCCGGGACATGGCTACGAGCAGTACTTC
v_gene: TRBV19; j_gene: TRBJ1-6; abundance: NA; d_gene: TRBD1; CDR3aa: CASSIAATGGNSPLHF; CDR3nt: TGTGCCAGTAGTATAGCTGCCACAGGGGGTAATTCACCCCTCCACTTT
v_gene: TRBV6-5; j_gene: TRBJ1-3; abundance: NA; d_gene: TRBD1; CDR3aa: CASSYSRDSIGNTIYF; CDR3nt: TGTGCCAGCAGTTATTCCCGGGACAGCATTGGAAACACCATATATTTT
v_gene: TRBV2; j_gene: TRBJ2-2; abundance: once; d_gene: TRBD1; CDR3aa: CASGRQGAVELFF; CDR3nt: TGTGCCAGCGGGAGACAGGGGGCCGTGGAGCTGTTTTTT
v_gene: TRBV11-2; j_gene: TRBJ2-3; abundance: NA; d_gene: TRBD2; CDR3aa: CASRHSGGGDTQYF; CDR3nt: TGTGCCAGCAGACATAGCGGGGGAGGGGATACGCAGTATTTT
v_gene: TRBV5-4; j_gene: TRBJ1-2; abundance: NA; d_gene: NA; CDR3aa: CASSLGSGFNYGYTF; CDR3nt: TGTGCCAGCAGCTTGGGTTCCGGGTTTAACTATGGCTACACCTTC
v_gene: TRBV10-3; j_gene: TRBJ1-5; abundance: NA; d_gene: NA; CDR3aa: CAISMERGNQPQHF; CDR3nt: TGTGCCATCAGCATGGAGCGAGGGAATCAGCCCCAGCATTTT
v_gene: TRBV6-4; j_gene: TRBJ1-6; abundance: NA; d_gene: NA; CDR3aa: CASSARGGTNSPLHF; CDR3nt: TGTGCCAGCAGTGCCCGGGGGGGGACCAATTCACCCCTCCACTTT
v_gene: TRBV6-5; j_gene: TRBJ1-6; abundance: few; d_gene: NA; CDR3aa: CASFLGGIGDSPLHF; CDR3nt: TGTGCCAGCTTCCTGGGGGGGATTGGGGATTCACCCCTCCACTTT
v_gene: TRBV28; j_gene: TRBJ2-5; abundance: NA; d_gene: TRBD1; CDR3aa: CASRGQGDRAQYF; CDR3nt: TGTGCCAGCAGGGGACAGGGGGATAGGGCCCAGTACTTC
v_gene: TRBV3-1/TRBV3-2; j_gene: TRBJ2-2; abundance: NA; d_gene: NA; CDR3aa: CASSQTDTGELFF; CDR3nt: TGTGCCAGCAGCCAAACAGACACCGGGGAGCTGTTTTTT
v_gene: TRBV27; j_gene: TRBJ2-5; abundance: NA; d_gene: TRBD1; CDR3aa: CASSRNRGLETQYF; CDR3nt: TGTGCCAGCAGTCGAAACAGGGGGCTAGAGACCCAGTACTTC
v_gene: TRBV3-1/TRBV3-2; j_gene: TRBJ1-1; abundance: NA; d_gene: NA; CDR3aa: CASSQRTEGPAFF; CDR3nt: TGTGCCAGCAGCCAAAGGACGGAGGGTCCAGCTTTCTTT
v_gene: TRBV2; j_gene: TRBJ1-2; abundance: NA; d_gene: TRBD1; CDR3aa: CASRQGVNYGYTF; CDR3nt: TGTGCCAGCCGACAGGGGGTAAATTATGGCTACACCTTC
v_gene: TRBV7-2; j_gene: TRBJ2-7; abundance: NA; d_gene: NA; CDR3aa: CASSLARGSYEQYF; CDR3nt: TGTGCCAGCAGCTTAGCCCGGGGCTCCTACGAGCAGTACTTC
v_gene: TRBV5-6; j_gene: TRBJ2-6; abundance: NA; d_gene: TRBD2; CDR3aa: CASSPTGGRELTF; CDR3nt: TGTGCCAGCAGCCCAACGGGGGGGAGGGAGCTGACTTTC